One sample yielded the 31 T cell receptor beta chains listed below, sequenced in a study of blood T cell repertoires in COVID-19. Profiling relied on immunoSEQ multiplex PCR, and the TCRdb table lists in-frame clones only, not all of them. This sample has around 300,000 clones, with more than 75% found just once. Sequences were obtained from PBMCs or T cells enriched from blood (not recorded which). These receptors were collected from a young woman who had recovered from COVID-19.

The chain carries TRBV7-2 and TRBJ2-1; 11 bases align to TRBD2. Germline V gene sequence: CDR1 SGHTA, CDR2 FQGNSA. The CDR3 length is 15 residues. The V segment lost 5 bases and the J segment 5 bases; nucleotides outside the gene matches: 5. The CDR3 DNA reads TGTGCCAGCAGCCTGTTAGCGGGGGGGGACAATGAGCAGTTCTTC. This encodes CASSLLAGGDNEQFF.

CDR3 in amino acids: CASSEGQGGMNTEAFF. CDR3 bases: TGTGCCAGCAGTGAAGGGCAGGGAGGGATGAACACTGAAGCTTTCTTT. V is TRBV6-1 and J is TRBJ1-1; D may be TRBD1 (5 bases). Germline V gives CDR1 MNHNS, CDR2 SASEGT. The CDR3 contains 16 residues. Trimming took off 1 base at V and 0 bases at J, with 12 bases between the two ends.

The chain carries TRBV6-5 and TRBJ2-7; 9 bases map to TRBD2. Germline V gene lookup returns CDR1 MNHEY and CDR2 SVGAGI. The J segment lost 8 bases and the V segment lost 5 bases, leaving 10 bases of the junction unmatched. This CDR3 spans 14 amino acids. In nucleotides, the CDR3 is TGTGCCAGCAGTCCGGGACTAGCCATTACGAAGCAGTACTTC. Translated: CASSPGLAITKQYF.

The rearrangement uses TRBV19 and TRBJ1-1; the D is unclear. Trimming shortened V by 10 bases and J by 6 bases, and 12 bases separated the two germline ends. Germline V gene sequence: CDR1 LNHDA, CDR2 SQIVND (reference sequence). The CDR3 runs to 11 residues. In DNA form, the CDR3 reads TGTGCCACCCAAAGGAGGGCTGAAGCTTTCTTT. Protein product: CATQRRAEAFF.

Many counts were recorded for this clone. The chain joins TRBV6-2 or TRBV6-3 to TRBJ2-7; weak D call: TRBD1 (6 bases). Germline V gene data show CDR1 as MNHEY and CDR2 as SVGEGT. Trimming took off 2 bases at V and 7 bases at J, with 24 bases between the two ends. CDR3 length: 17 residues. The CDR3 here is CASSYPPHRGGGLEQYF. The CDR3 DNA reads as TGTGCCAGCAGTTACCCCCCCCATCGGGGTGGGGGCTTGGAGCAGTACTTC.

CDR3 loop: CASSLTSGGTQYF. The CDR3 nucleotides are TGTGCCAGCAGCTTGACTAGCGGGGGGACCCAGTACTTC. The gene calls are TRBV27 and TRBJ2-5, with TRBD2 matching 12 bases. The ends lost 6 bases at V and 7 bases at J; junction bases unmatched: 3. The CDR3 length is 13 residues. CDR1 is MNHEY, CDR2 SMNVEV, per germline (reference sequence).

CDR3 DNA: TGTGCCAGCAGCTTACAGGGCGCTGAAGCTTTCTTT. Its protein is CASSLQGAEAFF. V usage is TRBV7-8 and J usage is TRBJ1-1; tentative D call: TRBD1 (5 bases). V was pared by 2 bases and J by 6 bases, with 7 bases between. The length of the CDR3 is 12 residues. The germline gives CDR1 SGHVS, CDR2 FQNEAQ.

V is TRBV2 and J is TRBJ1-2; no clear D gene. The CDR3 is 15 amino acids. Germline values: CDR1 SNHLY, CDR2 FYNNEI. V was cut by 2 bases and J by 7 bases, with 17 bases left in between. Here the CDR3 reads CASSERFPGFSGYTF. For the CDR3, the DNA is TGTGCCAGCAGTGAACGTTTCCCGGGGTTTAGTGGCTACACCTTC.

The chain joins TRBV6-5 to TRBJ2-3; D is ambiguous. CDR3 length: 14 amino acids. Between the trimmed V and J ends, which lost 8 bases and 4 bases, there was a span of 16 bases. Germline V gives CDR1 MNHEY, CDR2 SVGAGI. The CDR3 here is CASSVQTMADTQYF. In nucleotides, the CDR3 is TGTGCCAGCTCGGTCCAGACAATGGCAGATACGCAGTATTTT.

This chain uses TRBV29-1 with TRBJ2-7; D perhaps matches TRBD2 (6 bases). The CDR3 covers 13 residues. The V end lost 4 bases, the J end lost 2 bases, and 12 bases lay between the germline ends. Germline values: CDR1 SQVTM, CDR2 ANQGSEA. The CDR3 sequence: CSVGGGETYEQYF. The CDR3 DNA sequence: TGCAGCGTTGGAGGCGGGGAAACCTACGAGCAGTACTTC.

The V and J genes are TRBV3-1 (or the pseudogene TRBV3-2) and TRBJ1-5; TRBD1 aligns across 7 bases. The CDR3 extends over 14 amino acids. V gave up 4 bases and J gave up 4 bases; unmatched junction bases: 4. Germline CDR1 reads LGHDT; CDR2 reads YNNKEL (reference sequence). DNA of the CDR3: TGTGCCAGCAGCCCCACCAGGGGGAATCAGCCCCAGCATTTT. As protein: CASSPTRGNQPQHF.

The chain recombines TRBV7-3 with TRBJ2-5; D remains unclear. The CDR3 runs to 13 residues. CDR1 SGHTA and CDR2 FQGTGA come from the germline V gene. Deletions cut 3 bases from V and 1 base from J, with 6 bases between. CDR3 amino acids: CASSLAFQETQYF. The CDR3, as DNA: TGTGCCAGCAGCTTGGCCTTCCAAGAGACCCAGTACTTC.

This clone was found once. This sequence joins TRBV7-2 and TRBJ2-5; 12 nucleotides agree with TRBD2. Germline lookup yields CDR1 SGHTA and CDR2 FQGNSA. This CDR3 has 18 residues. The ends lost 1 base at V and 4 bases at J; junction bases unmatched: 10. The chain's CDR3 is CASSLERLAGGLGETQYF. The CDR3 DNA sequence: TGTGCCAGCAGCTTAGAGCGGCTAGCGGGGGGGCTCGGAGAGACCCAGTACTTC.

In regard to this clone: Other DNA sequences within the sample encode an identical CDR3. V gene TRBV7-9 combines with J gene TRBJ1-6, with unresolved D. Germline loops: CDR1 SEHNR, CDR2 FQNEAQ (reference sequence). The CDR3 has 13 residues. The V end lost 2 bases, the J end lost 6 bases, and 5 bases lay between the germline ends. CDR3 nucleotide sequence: TGTGCCAGCAGCTTAACCAGTAATTCACCCCTCCACTTT. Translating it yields CASSLTSNSPLHF.

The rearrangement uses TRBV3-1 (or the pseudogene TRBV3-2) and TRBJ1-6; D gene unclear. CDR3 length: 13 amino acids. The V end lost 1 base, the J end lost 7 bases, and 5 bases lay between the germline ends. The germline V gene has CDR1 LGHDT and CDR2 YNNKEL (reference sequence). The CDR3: CASSQVSNSPLHF. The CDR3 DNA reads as TGTGCCAGCAGCCAAGTGTCGAATTCACCCCTCCACTTT.

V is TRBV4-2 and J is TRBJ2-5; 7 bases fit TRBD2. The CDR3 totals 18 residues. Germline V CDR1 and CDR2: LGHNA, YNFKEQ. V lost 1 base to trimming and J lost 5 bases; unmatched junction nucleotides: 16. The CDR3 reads CASSQGLGTGLTGETQYF. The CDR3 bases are TGTGCCAGCAGCCAAGGTTTGGGGACGGGACTAACAGGCGAGACCCAGTACTTC.

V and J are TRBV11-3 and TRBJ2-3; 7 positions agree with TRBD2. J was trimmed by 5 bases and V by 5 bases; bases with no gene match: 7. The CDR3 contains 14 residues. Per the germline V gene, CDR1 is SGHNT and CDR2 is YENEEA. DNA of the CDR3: TGTGCCAGCAGCCCTCGGGGGGTGGGAGATACGCAGTATTTT. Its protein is CASSPRGVGDTQYF.

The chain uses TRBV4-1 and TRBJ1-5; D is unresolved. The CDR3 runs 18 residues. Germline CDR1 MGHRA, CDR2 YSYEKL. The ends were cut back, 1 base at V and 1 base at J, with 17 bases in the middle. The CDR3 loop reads CASSQGWGRSGSNQPQHF. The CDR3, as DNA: TGCGCCAGCAGCCAAGGGTGGGGAAGGTCGGGAAGCAATCAGCCCCAGCATTTT.

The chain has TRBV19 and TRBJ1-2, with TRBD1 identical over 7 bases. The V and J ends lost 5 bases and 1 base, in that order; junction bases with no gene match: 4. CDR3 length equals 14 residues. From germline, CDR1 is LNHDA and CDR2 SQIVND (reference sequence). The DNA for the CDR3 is TGTGCCAGTAGTTGGGACAGCCTTAACTATGGCTACACCTTC. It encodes CASSWDSLNYGYTF. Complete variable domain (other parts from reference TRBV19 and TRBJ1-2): DGGITQSPKYLFRKEGQNVTLSCEQNLNHDAMYWYRQDPGQGLRLIYYSQIVNDFQKGDIAEGYSVSREKKESFPLTVTSAQKNPTAFYLCASSWDSLNYGYTFGSGTRLTVV.

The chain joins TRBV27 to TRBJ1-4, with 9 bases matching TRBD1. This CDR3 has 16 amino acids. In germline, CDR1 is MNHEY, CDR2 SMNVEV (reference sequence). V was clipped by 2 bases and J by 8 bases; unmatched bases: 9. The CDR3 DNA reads TGTGCCAGCAGTTTAGCCCACGGGACAGGGAGGGAAAAACTGTTTTTT. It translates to CASSLAHGTGREKLFF.

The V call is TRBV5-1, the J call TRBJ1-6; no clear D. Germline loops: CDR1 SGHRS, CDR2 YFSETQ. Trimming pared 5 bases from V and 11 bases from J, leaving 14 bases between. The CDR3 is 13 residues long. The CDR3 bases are TGCGCCAGCAGTCAAGACGGGAAGACACCCCTCCACTTT. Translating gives CASSQDGKTPLHF.

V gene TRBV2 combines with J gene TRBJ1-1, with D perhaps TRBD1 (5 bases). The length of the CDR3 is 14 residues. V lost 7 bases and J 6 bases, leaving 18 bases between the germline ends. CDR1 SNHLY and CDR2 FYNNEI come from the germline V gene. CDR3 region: CASNPLRTQAEAFF. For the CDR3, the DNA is TGTGCCAGCAACCCACTCCGGACACAAGCTGAAGCTTTCTTT.

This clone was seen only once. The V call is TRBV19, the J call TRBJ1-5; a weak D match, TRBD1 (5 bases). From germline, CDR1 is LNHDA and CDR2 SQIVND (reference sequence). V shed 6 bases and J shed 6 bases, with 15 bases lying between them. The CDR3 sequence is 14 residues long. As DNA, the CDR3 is TGTGCCAGTAGGATCAGGGATTCGGGTCAGCCCCAGCATTTT. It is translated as CASRIRDSGQPQHF.

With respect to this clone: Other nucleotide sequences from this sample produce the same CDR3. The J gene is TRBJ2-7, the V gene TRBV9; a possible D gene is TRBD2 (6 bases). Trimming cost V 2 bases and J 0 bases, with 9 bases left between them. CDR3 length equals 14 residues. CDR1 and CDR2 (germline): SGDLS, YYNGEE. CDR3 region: CASSVDGSSYEQYF. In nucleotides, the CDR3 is TGTGCCAGCAGCGTGGACGGGAGCTCCTACGAGCAGTACTTC.

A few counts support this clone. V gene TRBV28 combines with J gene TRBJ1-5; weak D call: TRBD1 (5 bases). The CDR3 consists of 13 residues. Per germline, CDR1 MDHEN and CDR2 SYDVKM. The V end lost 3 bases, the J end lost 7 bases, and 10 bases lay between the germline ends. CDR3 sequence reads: CASSFGGGQPQHF. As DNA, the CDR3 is TGTGCCAGCAGTTTTGGGGGAGGCCAGCCCCAGCATTTT.

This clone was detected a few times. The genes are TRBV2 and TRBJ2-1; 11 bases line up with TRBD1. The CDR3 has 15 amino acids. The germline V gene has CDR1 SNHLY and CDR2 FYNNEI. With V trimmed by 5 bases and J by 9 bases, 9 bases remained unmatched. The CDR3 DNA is TGTGCCAGCAGTTATCCGGGACAGGGGGTGGGTGAGCAGTTCTTC. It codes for CASSYPGQGVGEQFF.

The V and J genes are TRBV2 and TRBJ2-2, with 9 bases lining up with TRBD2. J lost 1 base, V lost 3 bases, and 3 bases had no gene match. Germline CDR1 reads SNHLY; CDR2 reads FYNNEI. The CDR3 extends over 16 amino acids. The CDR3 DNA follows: TGTGCCAGCAGTGAGGAACTAGCGGGGAACACCGGGGAGCTGTTTTTT. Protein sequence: CASSEELAGNTGELFF.

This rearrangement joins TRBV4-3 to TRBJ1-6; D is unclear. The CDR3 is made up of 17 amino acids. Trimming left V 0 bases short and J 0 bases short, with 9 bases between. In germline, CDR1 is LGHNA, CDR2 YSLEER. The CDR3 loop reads CASSQDLQSSYNSPLHF. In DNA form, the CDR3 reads TGCGCCAGCAGCCAAGATCTACAGAGCTCCTATAATTCACCCCTCCACTTT.

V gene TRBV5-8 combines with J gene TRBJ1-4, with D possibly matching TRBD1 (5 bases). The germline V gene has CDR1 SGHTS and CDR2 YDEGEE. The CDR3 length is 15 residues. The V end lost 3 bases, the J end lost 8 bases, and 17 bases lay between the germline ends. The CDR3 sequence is CASSSRDALWEKLFF. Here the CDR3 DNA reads TGTGCCAGCAGCTCGCGGGACGCCCTTTGGGAAAAACTGTTTTTT.

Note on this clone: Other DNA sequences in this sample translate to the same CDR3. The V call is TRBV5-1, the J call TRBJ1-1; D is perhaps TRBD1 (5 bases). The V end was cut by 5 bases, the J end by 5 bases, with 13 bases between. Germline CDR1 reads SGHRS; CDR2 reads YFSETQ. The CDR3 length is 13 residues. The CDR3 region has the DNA TGCGCCAGCAGTCCTGGACAAAATACTGAAGCTTTCTTT. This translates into CASSPGQNTEAFF.

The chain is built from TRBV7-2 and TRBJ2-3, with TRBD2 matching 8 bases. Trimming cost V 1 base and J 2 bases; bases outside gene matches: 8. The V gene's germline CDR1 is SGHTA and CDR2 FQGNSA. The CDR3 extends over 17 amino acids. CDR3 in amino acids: CASSLGGGGTYTDTQYF. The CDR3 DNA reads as TGTGCCAGCAGCTTAGGTGGCGGGGGGACCTACACAGATACGCAGTATTTT.